What follows are 30 T cell receptor beta chains derived from one specimen sequenced in a study of T cell changes during pregnancy in multiple sclerosis. TCRdb keeps only in-frame clones here, not all; method: immunoSEQ multiplex PCR. The sample carries tens of thousands of clones, 80% to 90% recorded once. The sequenced sample was CD4+ T cells from peripheral blood mononuclear cells, obtained in the first trimester of pregnancy. The source of these receptors is a female donor in good health, enrolled as a control in a pregnancy study.

CDR3 coding DNA: TGTGCCAGCAGCGTAGAATCCGGGACCAGGGGACAGACCCAGTACTTC. This codes for CASSVESGTRGQTQYF. The chain uses TRBV9 and TRBJ2-5, with D tentatively TRBD1 (6 bases). This CDR3 contains 16 residues. With 0 bases removed from V and 6 bases from J, the gap between germline ends came to 18 bases. Germline V gene sequence: CDR1 SGDLS, CDR2 YYNGEE.

In DNA, the CDR3 is TGTGCCAGTAGACCCGGGACAGGGGAGGCAGATACGCAGTATTTT. It translates to CASRPGTGEADTQYF. This sequence joins TRBV19 and TRBJ2-3; 10 nucleotides align to TRBD1. The junction had 7 bases not matched to a gene; V was cut back by 6 bases and J by 4 bases. The germline CDR1 and CDR2 sequences are LNHDA and SQIVND (reference sequence). This CDR3 has 15 amino acids.

The chain combines TRBV11-3 with TRBJ2-1, with 9 bases identical to TRBD2. Germline CDR1 SGHNT, CDR2 YENEEA. CDR3 length: 14 amino acids. J lost 10 bases, V lost 5 bases, and 9 bases had no gene match. CDR3 region: CASSAAGTSSEQFF. As DNA, the CDR3 is TGTGCCAGCAGCGCCGCCGGGACTAGCAGCGAGCAGTTCTTC.

The V gene is TRBV7-2, the J gene TRBJ2-2; 9 nucleotides align to TRBD1. This CDR3 has 15 amino acids. The junction had 4 bases not matched to a gene; V was cut back by 5 bases and J by 3 bases. From germline, CDR1 is SGHTA and CDR2 FQGNSA. The CDR3 nucleotides read TGTGCCAGCAGCCGGGACAGGGTGGACACCGGGGAGCTGTTTTTT. It yields the protein CASSRDRVDTGELFF.

V usage is TRBV6-1 and J usage is TRBJ2-2; 10 positions agree with TRBD2. V was pared by 4 bases and J by 1 base, with 0 bases of the junction left unmatched. The germline gives CDR1 MNHNS, CDR2 SASEGT. This CDR3 is built from 15 residues. The CDR3 DNA reads TGTGCCAGCAGTGGACTAGCGGGGAACACCGGGGAGCTGTTTTTT. As protein: CASSGLAGNTGELFF.

The chain joins TRBV7-2 to TRBJ1-1, with D hard to call. CDR3 length: 15 amino acids. The germline gives CDR1 SGHTA, CDR2 FQGNSA. V was cut by 1 base and J by 0 bases, with 9 bases left in between. CDR3: CASSLVPGMNTEAFF. As DNA, the CDR3 is TGTGCCAGCAGCTTAGTCCCGGGAATGAACACTGAAGCTTTCTTT.

The V and J genes are TRBV27 and TRBJ2-5; 10 nucleotides agree with TRBD1. Trimming cost V 6 bases and J 4 bases; bases outside gene matches: 8. The CDR3 spans 15 residues. Germline CDR1 is MNHEY and CDR2 is SMNVEV (reference sequence). The CDR3, as DNA: TGTGCCAGCAGCGCGGGACAGGGGATCGGAGAGACCCAGTACTTC. As protein: CASSAGQGIGETQYF.

The V gene is TRBV4-1, the J gene TRBJ1-3; D remains ambiguous. The germline V gene has CDR1 MGHRA and CDR2 YSYEKL. The V gene lost 3 bases and the J gene lost 4 bases, with 28 bases spanning the gap. The CDR3 runs to 20 residues. The DNA for the CDR3 is TGCGCCAGCAGCCACCCGAGGGAGGGCTTGGGAGCTACCAAGGGAAACACCATATATTTT. Its protein product is CASSHPREGLGATKGNTIYF.

The chain carries TRBV19 and TRBJ1-2; TRBD1 might be the D (6 bases). Trimming took off 2 bases at V and 4 bases at J, with 17 bases between the two ends. The germline V gene has CDR1 LNHDA and CDR2 SQIVND (reference sequence). This CDR3 spans 16 amino acids. DNA for the CDR3: TGTGCCAGTAGTATATGGCCAGGGGTAGAGGGCTATGGCTACACCTTC. Residues: CASSIWPGVEGYGYTF.

The chain is built from TRBV5-3 and TRBJ2-1; no clear D. TRBV5-3 is placed among ORFs of uncertain function. This CDR3 is 11 amino acids long. V was shortened by 3 bases and J by 8 bases, with 6 bases between the two germline ends. CDR3 sequence reads: CARSYSDEQFF. The CDR3 bases are TGTGCCAGAAGCTACAGTGATGAGCAGTTCTTC.

The chain recombines TRBV7-2 with TRBJ1-2; 12 positions match TRBD1. The V segment lost 4 bases and the J segment 8 bases; nucleotides outside the gene matches: 8. CDR1 is SGHTA and CDR2 is FQGNSA in the germline V gene. CDR3 length: 15 residues. The CDR3 here is CASSSAGTGGRGYTF. CDR3 nucleotide sequence: TGTGCCAGCAGCTCCGCCGGGACAGGGGGCCGGGGCTACACCTTC.

The chain has TRBV28 and TRBJ2-7, with 11 bases aligning to TRBD1. Germline CDR1 reads MDHEN; CDR2 reads SYDVKM. V shed 4 bases and J 4 bases; nucleotides not matched to a gene: 3. The CDR3 has 14 amino acids. In DNA form, the CDR3 reads TGTGCCAGCAGTTGGACAGGGGGCGGATACGAGCAGTACTTC. This gives the protein CASSWTGGGYEQYF.

V usage is TRBV27 and J usage is TRBJ2-7; D perhaps matches TRBD2 (5 bases). CDR3 length: 13 amino acids. V gave up 5 bases and J gave up 7 bases, with 15 bases separating them. Germline assignment: CDR1 MNHEY and CDR2 SMNVEV (reference sequence). The CDR3 protein is CASSNRAPGEQYF. The CDR3 bases are TGTGCCAGCAGTAATCGGGCGCCGGGGGAGCAGTACTTC.

V gene TRBV6-5 combines with J gene TRBJ1-4, with D hard to call. V lost 6 bases and J lost 4, with 12 bases in between. This CDR3 has 14 residues. The germline V gene encodes CDR1 MNHEY and CDR2 SVGAGI. The DNA of the CDR3 is TGTGCCAGCAGCTTTGGGCAGGATAATGAAAAACTGTTTTTT. Its translation is CASSFGQDNEKLFF.

The genes are TRBV5-1 and TRBJ1-6; 10 bases align to TRBD1. The V gene end was trimmed by 8 bases and the J gene end by 10 bases; junction bases not matched to a gene: 15. The CDR3 sequence is 16 residues long. Germline values: CDR1 SGHRS, CDR2 YFSETQ. The CDR3 DNA reads as TGCGCCAGTTCGAGCTCGGCTGGGACAGGGGAATCACCCCTCCACTTT. It specifies CASSSSAGTGESPLHF.

This sequence joins TRBV28 and TRBJ1-6; 8 bases align to TRBD1. The germline CDR1 and CDR2 sequences are MDHEN and SYDVKM. CDR3 length: 13 residues. Trimming cost V 6 bases and J 6 bases; bases outside gene matches: 1. The CDR3 DNA is TGTGCCAGCAGGGACAGGGCTAATTCACCCCTCCACTTT. Translated, it gives CASRDRANSPLHF.

The chain links TRBV4-1 to TRBJ2-1, with TRBD2 matching over 8 bases. The V and J ends lost 0 bases and 0 bases, in that order; junction bases with no gene match: 13. The CDR3 runs to 20 residues. Germline loops: CDR1 MGHRA, CDR2 YSYEKL. The DNA for the CDR3 is TGCGCCAGCAGCCAAGAAAGGGCGGGAGGTTCCTTTAGCTCCTACAATGAGCAGTTCTTC. Amino acid sequence: CASSQERAGGSFSSYNEQFF.

The V and J genes are TRBV28 and TRBJ2-7; 12 bases match TRBD2. The CDR3 length is 16 residues. Per germline, CDR1 MDHEN and CDR2 SYDVKM. After removal of 5 bases from V and 2 bases from J, the junction contained 7 bases not matched to a gene. The CDR3 sequence is CASSLAGGPTPYEQYF. CDR3 sequence (DNA): TGTGCCAGCAGTCTAGCGGGAGGGCCGACACCCTACGAGCAGTACTTC.

This sequence joins TRBV6-4 and TRBJ2-2, with TRBD2 as a possible D gene (5 bases). Trimming took off 4 bases at V and 3 bases at J, with 6 bases between the two ends. There are 13 residues in the CDR3. Germline V gives CDR1 MRHNA, CDR2 SNTAGT. Here the CDR3 reads CASSGTDTGELFF. The CDR3 nucleotides read TGTGCCAGCAGTGGGACTGACACCGGGGAGCTGTTTTTT.

The chain combines TRBV7-3 with TRBJ2-2; possible D gene TRBD2, 5 bases. Trimming stripped 6 bases from V and 5 bases from J, with 10 bases between. The V gene's germline CDR1 is SGHTA and CDR2 FQGTGA. The CDR3 runs 13 residues. CDR3 region: CASRRATTGELFF. The CDR3 nucleotides are TGTGCCAGCAGGAGGGCAACTACCGGGGAGCTGTTTTTT.

The chain recombines TRBV7-9 with TRBJ2-6, with D tentatively TRBD1 (5 bases). Per the germline V gene, CDR1 is SEHNR and CDR2 is FQNEAQ (reference sequence). The CDR3 runs to 17 residues. V was shortened by 4 bases and J by 2 bases, with 15 bases between the two germline ends. CDR3 residues: CASSSTRRVAGANVLTF. For the CDR3, the DNA is TGTGCCAGCAGCTCCACCCGCAGGGTTGCTGGGGCCAACGTCCTGACTTTC.

CDR3 residues: CASKGQLNTEAFF. CDR3 bases: TGTGCCAGCAAAGGACAGCTGAACACTGAAGCTTTCTTT. The chain combines TRBV2 with TRBJ1-1, with a tentative D call TRBD1 (6 bases). Trimming removed 7 bases at V and 0 bases at J, with 9 bases between. This CDR3 has 13 residues. Germline CDR1 and CDR2: SNHLY and FYNNEI.

Only a few counts were recorded for this clone. J is TRBJ2-2 and V is TRBV14, with TRBD1 as a possible D gene (5 bases). CDR1 SGHDN and CDR2 FVKESK come from the germline V gene. Trimming pared 4 bases from V and 2 bases from J, leaving 14 bases between. This CDR3 has 16 residues. The CDR3 nucleotides read TGTGCCAGCAGCCCTTACTCAGGGTTTAACACCGGGGAGCTGTTTTTT. It is translated as CASSPYSGFNTGELFF.

Remarks on this clone: At the DNA level, this CDR3 is encoded by other sequences in the same sample as well. This chain connects TRBV30 to TRBJ1-1; 7 bases match TRBD1. This CDR3 is 17 amino acids long. Germline CDR1 is GTSNPN and CDR2 is SVGIG (reference sequence). Germline trimming cut 0 bases from V and 3 bases from J; bases unmatched to any gene: 13. CDR3 coding DNA: TGTGCCTGGAGTGTTCGTTCCGCCAGGGGGTACTACACTGAAGCTTTCTTT. This gives the protein CAWSVRSARGYYTEAFF.

This clone has just a few counts. This sequence joins TRBV11-1 and TRBJ2-1, with 8 bases aligning to TRBD2. Germline V gene data show CDR1 as SGHAT and CDR2 as FQDESV (reference sequence). This CDR3 has 16 residues. After removal of 2 bases from V and 2 bases from J, the junction contained 5 bases not matched to a gene. The CDR3: CASSLSLRGAYNEQFF. CDR3 in DNA: TGTGCCAGCAGCTTATCATTGCGGGGGGCCTACAATGAGCAGTTCTTC. The full variable domain, with the rest looked up from reference TRBV11-1 and TRBJ2-1, is EAEVAQSPRYKITEKSQAVAFWCDPISGHATLYWYRQILGQGPELLVQFQDESVVDDSQLPKDRFSAERLKGVDSTLKIQPAELGDSAMYLCASSLSLRGAYNEQFFGPGTRLTVL.

The chain recombines TRBV2 with TRBJ2-3; TRBD1 matches at 10 bases. V trimming: 5 bases; J trimming: 7 bases; junction bases outside the gene matches: 6. This CDR3 spans 14 amino acids. The germline CDR1 and CDR2 sequences are SNHLY and FYNNEI. CDR3 DNA sequence: TGTGCCAGCAGTCCGACAGGGGGCGGGTATACGCAGTATTTT. Protein product: CASSPTGGGYTQYF.

The gene calls are TRBV5-6 and TRBJ2-7; 7 bases fit TRBD1. Trimming cost V 4 bases and J 3 bases; bases outside gene matches: 10. The germline V gene has CDR1 SGHDT and CDR2 YYEEEE. This CDR3 comprises 15 residues. Here the CDR3 reads CASSRGTAPYYEQYF. CDR3 sequence (DNA): TGTGCCAGCAGCCGTGGGACAGCGCCATACTACGAGCAGTACTTC.

The J gene is TRBJ2-7, the V gene TRBV29-1; 8 bases are shared with TRBD2. The CDR3 covers 13 residues. Germline V gene lookup returns CDR1 SQVTM and CDR2 ANQGSEA. V gave up 4 bases and J gave up 2 bases; unmatched junction bases: 4. The CDR3 sequence is CSVGSGGTYEQYF. DNA for the CDR3: TGCAGCGTTGGCAGCGGGGGAACCTACGAGCAGTACTTC.

J is TRBJ2-2 and V is TRBV19, with 13 bases that match TRBD2. This CDR3 spans 17 amino acids. V was pared by 4 bases and J by 5 bases, with 7 bases of the junction left unmatched. Per germline, CDR1 LNHDA and CDR2 SQIVND (reference sequence). CDR3 protein: CASSSGTSGRATGELFF. In nucleotides, the CDR3 is TGTGCCAGTAGTAGCGGAACTAGCGGGAGGGCGACCGGGGAGCTGTTTTTT.

The chain joins TRBV6-1 to TRBJ2-1; 11 bases match TRBD2. Germline V gene data show CDR1 as MNHNS and CDR2 as SASEGT. The CDR3 is made up of 15 amino acids. V was pared by 2 bases and J by 4 bases, with 1 base of the junction left unmatched. The CDR3 is CASSELAGGYNEQFF. In DNA, the CDR3 is TGTGCCAGCAGTGAATTAGCGGGAGGGTACAATGAGCAGTTCTTC.